These T cell receptor beta chains were read from a single sample in a study of T cell responses to AZD1222 COVID-19 vaccine. Some clones are missing from TCRdb's copy, which holds only in-frame ones; the method was immunoSEQ multiplex PCR. The data show under 55,000 clones, around 84% seen once. The sequencing here drew on peripheral blood, taken on day 0 of AZD1222 vaccination. The receptor set was obtained from an adult in good health. Each CDR3 is given with its conserved first and last residue. D genes are given only for firm matches.

CDR3 length: 14
V gene: TRBV10-2
J gene: TRBJ1-1
D gene: -
CDR3 protein: CASSETAPDTEAFF
CDR3 DNA: TGCGCCAGCAGTGAAACAGCCCCCGATACTGAAGCTTTCTTT

CDR3 length: 15
V gene: TRBV5-6
J gene: TRBJ1-2
D gene: TRBD1
CDR3 protein: CASSARDRVNYGYTF
CDR3 DNA: TGTGCCAGCAGCGCTCGGGACAGGGTAAACTATGGCTACACCTTC

CDR3 length: 19
V gene: TRBV9
J gene: TRBJ2-4
D gene: TRBD2
CDR3 protein: CASSVGTSGRVKAKNIQYF
CDR3 DNA: TGTGCCAGCAGCGTAGGTACTAGCGGGAGGGTGAAGGCCAAAAACATTCAGTACTTC

CDR3 length: 16
V gene: TRBV5-1
J gene: TRBJ2-1
D gene: TRBD2
CDR3 protein: CASSLLAGGPQDEQFF
CDR3 DNA: TGCGCCAGCAGCCTCTTAGCGGGAGGGCCCCAGGATGAGCAGTTCTTC

CDR3 length: 15
V gene: TRBV6-5
J gene: TRBJ1-1
D gene: -
CDR3 protein: CASSSQTALNTEAFF
CDR3 DNA: TGTGCCAGCAGTTCCCAGACAGCGTTGAACACTGAAGCTTTCTTT

CDR3 length: 15
V gene: TRBV4-2
J gene: TRBJ2-7
D gene: -
CDR3 protein: CASSQRGKSSYEQYF
CDR3 DNA: TGTGCCAGCAGCCAAAGGGGTAAGAGCTCCTACGAGCAGTACTTC

CDR3 length: 13
V gene: TRBV2
J gene: TRBJ1-2
D gene: TRBD1
CDR3 protein: CASSDNRGRGYTF
CDR3 DNA: TGTGCCAGCAGTGATAACAGGGGCCGGGGCTACACCTTC

CDR3 length: 14
V gene: TRBV6-5
J gene: TRBJ1-4
D gene: -
CDR3 protein: CASILREGTQKLFF
CDR3 DNA: TGTGCCAGCATCCTCAGAGAAGGCACACAAAAACTGTTTTTT

CDR3 length: 11
V gene: TRBV2
J gene: TRBJ2-5
D gene: -
CDR3 protein: CASSDRQARYF
CDR3 DNA: TGTGCCAGCAGTGACCGACAGGCCCGGTACTTC

CDR3 length: 13
V gene: TRBV6-5
J gene: TRBJ1-2
D gene: -
CDR3 protein: CASKPWGNYGYTF
CDR3 DNA: TGTGCCAGCAAACCGTGGGGGAACTATGGCTACACCTTC

CDR3 length: 17
V gene: TRBV4-2
J gene: TRBJ2-1
D gene: TRBD2
CDR3 protein: CASSQEGPGGPGNEQFF
CDR3 DNA: TGTGCCAGCAGCCAAGAGGGACCGGGAGGGCCAGGAAATGAGCAGTTCTTC

CDR3 length: 14
V gene: TRBV6-4
J gene: TRBJ1-2
D gene: -
CDR3 protein: CASRETGNNYGYTF
CDR3 DNA: TGTGCCAGCAGAGAAACAGGGAACAACTATGGCTACACCTTC

CDR3 length: 15
V gene: TRBV18
J gene: TRBJ1-5
D gene: -
CDR3 protein: CASSPTSAANQPQHF
CDR3 DNA: TGTGCCAGCTCACCAACATCGGCTGCAAATCAGCCCCAGCATTTT

CDR3 length: 15
V gene: TRBV7-8
J gene: TRBJ1-5
D gene: -
CDR3 protein: CASSLRGQSNQPQHF
CDR3 DNA: TGTGCCAGCAGCTTGCGGGGGCAGAGCAATCAGCCCCAGCATTTT

CDR3 length: 15
V gene: TRBV27
J gene: TRBJ2-5
D gene: TRBD2
CDR3 protein: CASSSGLARKETQYF
CDR3 DNA: TGTGCCAGCAGTTCAGGACTAGCGAGGAAAGAGACCCAGTACTTC

CDR3 length: 16
V gene: TRBV19
J gene: TRBJ2-2
D gene: TRBD2
CDR3 protein: CASNKGLAANTGELFF
CDR3 DNA: TGTGCCAGTAATAAAGGACTAGCGGCTAACACCGGGGAGCTGTTTTTT

CDR3 length: 15
V gene: TRBV28
J gene: TRBJ2-7
D gene: -
CDR3 protein: CASSPRPMGHYEQYF
CDR3 DNA: TGTGCCAGCAGCCCCCGGCCAATGGGACACTACGAGCAGTACTTC